The present T cell receptor beta chain was sequenced within a study of T cells after yellow fever vaccination. General study findings and limits: One caveat is that FACS-sorted repertoires could contain abundant clonotypes contaminating from the bulk population.

It was through 5'RACE template switching that TCR cDNA was made, with a universal primer site and UMIs added. TCRdb called the 5' RACE reads again in MiXCR, with one record for every CDR3 protein. This table has approximately 260,000 distinct CDR3 sequences, 13% appearing once. On this clonotype: The target antigen is unknown.

The V end lost 4 bases, the J end lost 10 bases, and 20 bases lay between the germline ends. This CDR3 spans 15 amino acids. The chain links TRBV12-3 or TRBV12-4 to TRBJ2-1; TRBD1 is a possible D gene (5 bases). The receptor's source is a man younger than 45 who received the YFV17D yellow fever vaccine. Sequencing was performed on CD4+ T cells sorted from PBMCs, taken 45 days after the yellow fever booster vaccination. The CDR3 protein is CASSSFRGPRGEQFF. CDR3 bases: TGTGCCAGCAGTTCGTTCCGCGGCCCTAGGGGCGAGCAGTTCTTC.